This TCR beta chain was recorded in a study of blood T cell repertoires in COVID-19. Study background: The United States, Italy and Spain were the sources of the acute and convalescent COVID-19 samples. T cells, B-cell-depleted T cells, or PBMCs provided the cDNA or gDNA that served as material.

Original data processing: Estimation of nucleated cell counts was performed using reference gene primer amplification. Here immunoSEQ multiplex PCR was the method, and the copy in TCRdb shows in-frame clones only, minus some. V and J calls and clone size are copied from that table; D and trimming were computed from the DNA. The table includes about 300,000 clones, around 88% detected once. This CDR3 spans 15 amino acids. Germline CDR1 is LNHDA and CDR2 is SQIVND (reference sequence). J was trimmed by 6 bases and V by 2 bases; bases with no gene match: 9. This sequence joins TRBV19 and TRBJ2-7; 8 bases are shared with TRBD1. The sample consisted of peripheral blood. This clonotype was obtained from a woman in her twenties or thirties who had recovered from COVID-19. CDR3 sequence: CASSISDRDPGEQYF. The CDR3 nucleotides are TGTGCCAGTAGTATATCGGACAGGGACCCAGGCGAGCAGTACTTC.